This entry features one TCR beta chain sequence. These data belong to a study of blood T cell repertoires in COVID-19. Study at large: The samples span acute and convalescent COVID-19 from the United States, Italy and Spain. PBMCs, B-cell-depleted T cells, or T cells provided the cDNA or gDNA that made up the material.

Germline assignment: CDR1 SGHRS and CDR2 YFSETQ. The CDR3 is made up of 14 amino acids. Trimming removed 4 bases at V and 2 bases at J, with 9 bases between. As processed by the authors: Estimated nucleated cell counts came from reference gene primer amplification. The protocol was immunoSEQ multiplex PCR, while the TCRdb copy is restricted to in-frame clones and leaves out a portion. The D gene and trimming were derived from the DNA, and the V and J assignments and clone size from that table. The profile shows fewer than 250,000 clones, around 85% of them singletons. Specimen: peripheral blood. V gene TRBV5-1 combines with J gene TRBJ1-4; D perhaps matches TRBD1 (6 bases). The sequence was collected from a man in his forties with acute or convalescent COVID-19. CDR3 sequence: CASSQDSTNEKLFF. CDR3 nucleotide sequence: TGCGCCAGCAGCCAGGACAGCACTAATGAAAAACTGTTTTTT.